This TCR beta chain emerged from a study of cytomegalovirus exposure and HLA in healthy donors. Trimming took 4 bases from V and 5 from J; bases not matched to a gene: 13. The CDR3 has 16 residues. The germline gives CDR1 SGHTA, CDR2 FQGNSA. In the PCR, 60 Vbeta and 13 Jbeta primers were used. Profiled with immunoSEQ multiplex PCR; TCRdb holds only in-frame clones, not every one. The sample lists approximately 110,000 clones, 70% to 85% occurring once. The sequencing sample was made of PBMCs. The rearrangement joins TRBV7-2 to TRBJ1-2, with 7 bases fitting TRBD1. The TCR sequence derives from a woman in her 40s in good health and CMV-seropositive. The CDR3 sequence: CASSSTGRQRRYGYTF. DNA for the CDR3: TGTGCCAGCAGCTCGACAGGGAGGCAGAGAAGGTATGGCTACACCTTC.